One sample yielded the 2 T cell receptor beta chains listed below, sequenced in a study of OX40 agonist ivuxolimab in advanced cancers. Repertoires were generated with immunoSEQ multiplex PCR, while TCRdb's copy carries only in-frame clones and drops some. This table holds roughly 16,000 clones, roughly 90% found once. The sample in question was CD4+ or CD8+ T cells sorted from blood, obtained in a trial of the OX40 agonist ivuxolimab. Every receptor here comes from an adult with an advanced solid tumor such as melanoma, head and neck, liver or kidney cancer.

The V gene is TRBV28, the J gene TRBJ2-1; TRBD1 matches at 9 bases. The CDR3 totals 14 residues. J was trimmed by 7 bases and V by 7 bases; bases with no gene match: 8. CDR1 is MDHEN and CDR2 is SYDVKM in the germline V gene. CDR3 coding DNA: TGTGCCAGCACGGGGACAGGGTGGCGAAATGAGCAGTTCTTC. Encoded protein: CASTGTGWRNEQFF. Looking up the rest from reference TRBV28 and TRBJ2-1 gives the full variable domain: DVKVTQSSRYLVKRTGEKVFLECVQDMDHENMFWYRQDPGLGLRLIYFSYDVKMKEKGDIPEGYSVSREKKERFSLILESASTNQTSMYLCASTGTGWRNEQFFGPGTRLTVL.

The gene calls are TRBV29-1 and TRBJ2-2; TRBD1 or TRBD2 may be the D gene (6 bases each). The CDR3 has 13 amino acids. Germline CDR1 reads SQVTM; CDR2 reads ANQGSEA. V was trimmed by 7 bases and J by 4 bases, leaving 13 bases between them. The CDR3 spells CSARGGPTGELFF. The CDR3, as DNA: TGCAGCGCCCGAGGGGGGCCCACCGGGGAGCTGTTTTTT.